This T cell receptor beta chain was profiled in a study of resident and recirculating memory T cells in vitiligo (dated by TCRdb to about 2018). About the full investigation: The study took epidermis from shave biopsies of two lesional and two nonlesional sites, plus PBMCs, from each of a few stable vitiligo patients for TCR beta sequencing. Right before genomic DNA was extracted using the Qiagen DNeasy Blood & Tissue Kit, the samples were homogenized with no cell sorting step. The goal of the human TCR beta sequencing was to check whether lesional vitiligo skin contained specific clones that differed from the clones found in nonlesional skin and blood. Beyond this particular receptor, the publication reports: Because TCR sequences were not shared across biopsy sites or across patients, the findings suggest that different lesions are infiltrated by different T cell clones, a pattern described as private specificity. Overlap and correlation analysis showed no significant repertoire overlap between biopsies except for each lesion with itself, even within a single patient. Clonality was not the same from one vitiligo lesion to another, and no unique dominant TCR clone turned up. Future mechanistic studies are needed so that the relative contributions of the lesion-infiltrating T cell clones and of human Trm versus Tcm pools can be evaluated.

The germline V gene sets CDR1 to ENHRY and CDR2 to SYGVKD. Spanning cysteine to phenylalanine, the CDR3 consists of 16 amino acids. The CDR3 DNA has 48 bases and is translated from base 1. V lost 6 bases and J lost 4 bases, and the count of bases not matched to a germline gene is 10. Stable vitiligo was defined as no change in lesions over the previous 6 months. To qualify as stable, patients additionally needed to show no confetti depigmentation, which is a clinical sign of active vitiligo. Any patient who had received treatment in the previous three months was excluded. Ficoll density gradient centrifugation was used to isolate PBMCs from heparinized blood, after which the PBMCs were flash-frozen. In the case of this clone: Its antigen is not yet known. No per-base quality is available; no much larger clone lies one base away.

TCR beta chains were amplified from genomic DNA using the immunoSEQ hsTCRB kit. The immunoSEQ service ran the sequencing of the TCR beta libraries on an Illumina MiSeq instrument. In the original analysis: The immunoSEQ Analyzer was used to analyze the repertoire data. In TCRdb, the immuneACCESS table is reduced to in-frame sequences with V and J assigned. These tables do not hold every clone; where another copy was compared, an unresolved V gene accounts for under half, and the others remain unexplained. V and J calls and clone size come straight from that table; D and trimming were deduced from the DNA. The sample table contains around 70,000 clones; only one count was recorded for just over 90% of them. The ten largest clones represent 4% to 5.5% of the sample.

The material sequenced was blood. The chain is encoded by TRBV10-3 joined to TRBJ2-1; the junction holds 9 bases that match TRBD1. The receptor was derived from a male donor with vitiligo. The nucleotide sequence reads TGTGCCATCAGGGCTGGGACAGGGCAGGCATACAATGAGCAGTTCTTC. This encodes CAIRAGTGQAYNEQFF.